This entry lists 27 T cell receptor beta chains sequenced from one sample in a study of T-cell reconstitution after alpha-beta-depleted transplantation in children. Preparation of the TCRbeta library used unique molecular identifiers. One entry per CDR3 protein, called by TCRdb with MiXCR from the PCR reads. In the table there are fewer than 1 million distinct CDR3 sequences, around 17% of which are singletons. The specimen was PBMCs, mostly from graft donor cells, collected 360 days after TCRalphabeta/CD19-depleted stem cell transplant. These receptors were taken from a male patient younger than 18 who had a stem cell transplant for acute lymphoblastic leukemia, so the T cells may come from the graft donor.

This chain links TRBV19 with TRBJ1-2, with D maybe TRBD1 (6 bases). This CDR3 comprises 11 residues. The V end lost 9 bases, the J end lost 5 bases, and 10 bases lay between the germline ends. Germline loops: CDR1 LNHDA, CDR2 SQIVND (reference sequence). The CDR3 coding sequence is TGTGCCAGCAATCAGGGGTATGGCTACACCTTC. Protein product: CASNQGYGYTF.

This clonotype came up many times. The V call is TRBV12-3 or TRBV12-4, the J call TRBJ2-5; a weak D match, TRBD1 (6 bases). This CDR3 is 13 amino acids long. V was shortened by 5 bases and J by 5 bases, with 12 bases between the two germline ends. CDR3 DNA sequence: TGTGCCAGCAGTCGGGACAAGAGGGAGACCCAGTACTTC. This codes for CASSRDKRETQYF.

In its sample, this clonotype was seen a few times. The rearrangement links TRBV5-1 to TRBJ2-7, with 7 positions matching TRBD1. J gave up 2 bases and V 5 bases, and 13 bases lay outside the gene matches. Germline V gene data show CDR1 as SGHRS and CDR2 as YFSETQ. The CDR3 is 16 residues long. The CDR3 here is CASSIDPVTGAYEQYF. The CDR3 DNA reads as TGCGCCAGCAGTATCGATCCGGTAACAGGGGCCTACGAGCAGTACTTC.

J is TRBJ2-5 and V is TRBV10-3; possible D gene TRBD2, 6 bases. Trimming left V 6 bases short and J 2 bases short, with 13 bases between. Germline V gene sequence: CDR1 ENHRY, CDR2 SYGVKD. The CDR3 runs to 14 residues. The CDR3: CAIRQDYLQETQYF. Here the CDR3 DNA reads TGTGCCATCAGGCAGGACTACCTGCAAGAGACCCAGTACTTC.

This clonotype was seen only a few times. The chain carries TRBV7-3 and TRBJ2-1; 9 nucleotides align to TRBD2. This CDR3 comprises 17 residues. The J segment lost 4 bases and the V segment lost 0 bases, leaving 7 bases of the junction unmatched. CDR1 SGHTA and CDR2 FQGTGA come from the germline V gene. CDR3 amino acids: CASSLTGGRAGYNEQFF. CDR3 nucleotides: TGTGCCAGCAGCTTAACCGGCGGGAGGGCCGGTTACAATGAGCAGTTCTTC.

The sample holds a few counts of this clonotype. V and J are TRBV5-1 and TRBJ2-7; D gene uncertain. Trimming removed 4 bases at V and 2 bases at J, with 19 bases between. The CDR3 is 16 amino acids. Germline V gene sequence: CDR1 SGHRS, CDR2 YFSETQ. This chain's CDR3 is CASSPVNVGPAYEQYF. DNA of the CDR3: TGCGCCAGCAGCCCCGTCAATGTAGGGCCCGCCTACGAGCAGTACTTC.

The V call is TRBV4-2, the J call TRBJ2-7; D unclear. The CDR3 sequence is 14 residues long. V lost 0 bases, J lost 4 bases, and 10 bases lay in between. Germline V lookup: CDR1 LGHNA, CDR2 YNFKEQ. The CDR3 DNA reads TGTGCCAGCAGCCAAGATTGGTCATATTACGAGCAGTACTTC. Encoded protein: CASSQDWSYYEQYF.

There are a few counts of this clonotype. The chain joins TRBV13 to TRBJ2-5; 10 bases agree with TRBD2. V shed 2 bases, J shed 4 bases, and the junction held 1 base outside the gene matches. The CDR3 spans 14 residues. In germline, CDR1 is PRHDT, CDR2 FYEKMQ (reference sequence). CDR3 in amino acids: CASSLRLAGETQYF. CDR3 coding DNA: TGTGCCAGCAGCTTAAGACTAGCGGGAGAGACCCAGTACTTC.

J is TRBJ2-3 and V is TRBV18, with TRBD1 as a possible D gene (6 bases). From germline, CDR1 is KGHSH and CDR2 LQKENI. This CDR3 is built from 16 residues. Trimming took off 6 bases at V and 1 base at J, with 17 bases between the two ends. The CDR3 sequence is CASSQNQGRRTDTQYF. CDR3 nucleotide sequence: TGTGCCAGCTCTCAAAACCAGGGGCGTCGCACAGATACGCAGTATTTT.

This clonotype has more than one count but fewer than ten. The V gene is TRBV12-3 or TRBV12-4, the J gene TRBJ2-7, with unresolved D. The CDR3 totals 12 residues. V was trimmed by 8 bases and J by 5 bases, leaving 13 bases between them. The CDR3 sequence: CASGSRPHEQYF. The CDR3 DNA follows: TGTGCCAGCGGTTCTCGCCCCCACGAGCAGTACTTC.

This clonotype was counted between two and nine times. The chain recombines TRBV7-2 with TRBJ2-7; TRBD2 aligns across 14 bases. The CDR3 contains 17 residues. CDR1 and CDR2 (germline): SGHTA, FQGNSA. Trimming cost V 3 bases and J 3 bases; bases outside gene matches: 7. The CDR3 DNA reads TGTGCCAGCAGCTTTCTCGGGACTAGCGGGGGAGGCTACGAGCAGTACTTC. Amino acids: CASSFLGTSGGGYEQYF.

This chain joins TRBV15 and TRBJ2-3; D call uncertain. The CDR3 runs to 13 residues. V gave up 6 bases and J gave up 6 bases, with 13 bases separating them. Germline CDR1 LNHNV, CDR2 YYDKDF (reference sequence). CDR3 DNA sequence: TGTGCCACCAGTCCCTTAACATTGGATACGCAGTATTTT. The encoded protein is CATSPLTLDTQYF.

The J gene is TRBJ2-1, the V gene TRBV5-1; 7 bases agree with TRBD2. The CDR3 sequence is 17 residues long. V shed 5 bases and J 7 bases; nucleotides not matched to a gene: 18. CDR1 and CDR2 from the germline V gene are SGHRS and YFSETQ. The chain's CDR3 is CASRAKLREVNWNEQFF. DNA for the CDR3: TGCGCCAGCAGGGCAAAACTCCGGGAGGTCAATTGGAATGAGCAGTTCTTC.

This clonotype was picked up a small number of times. The V and J genes are TRBV29-1 and TRBJ2-7, with 9 bases fitting TRBD1. Germline CDR1 SQVTM, CDR2 ANQGSEA. CDR3 length: 14 amino acids. V dropped 4 bases and J dropped 6; count of bases not matched to a gene: 10. The CDR3 DNA is TGCAGCGTTGTCGGGACAGGGTTCCGTGGCGAGCAGTACTTC. It is translated as CSVVGTGFRGEQYF.

This clonotype was observed at least ten times. The gene calls are TRBV12-3 or TRBV12-4 and TRBJ1-2, with 7 bases aligning to TRBD1. V was pared by 3 bases and J by 5 bases, with 3 bases of the junction left unmatched. CDR3 size: 13 residues. CDR3 loop: CASSFDRDYGYTF. For the CDR3, the DNA is TGTGCCAGCAGTTTCGACAGGGATTATGGCTACACCTTC.

This clonotype was detected once. J is TRBJ2-3 and V is TRBV7-9; D is undetermined. Germline V gene lookup returns CDR1 SEHNR and CDR2 FQNEAQ (reference sequence). The CDR3 length is 15 residues. The ends were cut back, 6 bases at V and 7 bases at J, with 20 bases in the middle. As DNA, the CDR3 is TGTGCCAGCAGTCTCACATCCCCGGCAGCCAATACGCAGTATTTT. It translates to CASSLTSPAANTQYF.

The genes are TRBV12-3 or TRBV12-4 and TRBJ2-2; D call uncertain. The CDR3 extends over 14 amino acids. Trimming shortened V by 7 bases and J by 0 bases, and 9 bases separated the two germline ends. The CDR3 coding sequence is TGTGCCAGCAAGGTAACCACGAACACCGGGGAGCTGTTTTTT. It translates to CASKVTTNTGELFF.

This chain uses TRBV7-9 with TRBJ2-5; a possible D gene is TRBD2 (5 bases). The V gene lost 8 bases and the J gene lost 1 base, with 11 bases spanning the gap. This CDR3 spans 13 amino acids. CDR1 and CDR2 (germline): SEHNR, FQNEAQ (reference sequence). The CDR3 bases are TGTGCCAGCCAGAAGCGGACCCAAGAGACCCAGTACTTC. Its translation: CASQKRTQETQYF.

This clonotype was seen only a few times. CDR3 nucleotide sequence: TGTGCCATCAGTGATATTGGCGGGACCCCCGAGACCCAGTACTTC. Amino acid sequence: CAISDIGGTPETQYF. This sequence joins TRBV10-3 and TRBJ2-5; D possibly corresponds to TRBD2 (6 bases). V was clipped by 3 bases and J by 5 bases, with 16 bases between them. The V gene's germline CDR1 is ENHRY and CDR2 SYGVKD. CDR3 length: 15 residues.

This clonotype has ten or more counts. V gene TRBV5-5 combines with J gene TRBJ2-1; perhaps D is TRBD1 or TRBD2 (5 bases each). Germline values: CDR1 SGHKS, CDR2 YYEKEE (reference sequence). Trimming removed 1 base at V and 9 bases at J, with 17 bases between. The CDR3 has 15 amino acids. In DNA form, the CDR3 reads TGTGCCAGCAGCTTGTCCGGGGCCCTCCAGGGTGAGCAGTTCTTC. It translates to CASSLSGALQGEQFF.

The sample holds a few counts of this clonotype. The rearrangement joins TRBV19 to TRBJ2-1; no clear D. V lost 8 bases to trimming and J lost 6 bases, with 14 bases between them. Per germline, CDR1 LNHDA and CDR2 SQIVND (reference sequence). CDR3 length: 13 amino acids. CDR3 in amino acids: CASCSADGNEQFF. Written as DNA, the CDR3 is TGTGCCAGTTGCTCGGCCGACGGCAATGAGCAGTTCTTC.

This clonotype appeared a few times. As DNA, the CDR3 is TGTGCCAGCAGTTACTCTAGGCGGGGAGATGAGCAGTTCTTC. Residues: CASSYSRRGDEQFF. V and J are TRBV6-5 and TRBJ2-1; weak D call: TRBD2 (6 bases). Germline loops: CDR1 MNHEY, CDR2 SVGAGI. This CDR3 spans 14 amino acids. Trimming left V 0 bases short and J 8 bases short, with 11 bases between.

This clonotype has a count of ten or more. This chain connects TRBV9 to TRBJ2-3; D not certain. Trimming took 4 bases from V and 2 from J, leaving 14 bases between them. This CDR3 has 15 amino acids. CDR1 and CDR2 (germline): SGDLS, YYNGEE. The CDR3 nucleotides read TGTGCCAGCAGCCCTCCATTGGATCACACAGATACGCAGTATTTT. Encoded protein: CASSPPLDHTDTQYF.

This clonotype was seen a few times. The chain joins TRBV11-2 to TRBJ2-7, with D perhaps matching TRBD2 (5 bases). Germline V gives CDR1 SGHAT, CDR2 FQNNGV. Trimming shortened V by 1 base and J by 1 base, and 17 bases separated the two germline ends. The CDR3 totals 17 residues. CDR3 sequence (DNA): TGTGCCAGCAGCTTAGTCGATTTCGGGGTCGGGTCCTACGAGCAGTACTTC. Protein sequence: CASSLVDFGVGSYEQYF.

There are a few counts of this clonotype. This chain uses TRBV7-2 with TRBJ1-1; D is unclear. The CDR3 loop spans 13 amino acids. Germline loops: CDR1 SGHTA, CDR2 FQGNSA. The ends were cut back, 2 bases at V and 5 bases at J, with 9 bases in the middle. CDR3: CASSLRVVTEAFF. CDR3 DNA sequence: TGTGCCAGCAGCTTAAGGGTAGTGACTGAAGCTTTCTTT.

This clonotype was recorded at least ten times. The gene calls are TRBV29-1 and TRBJ2-5; D gene ambiguous. Trimming shortened V by 6 bases and J by 3 bases, and 17 bases separated the two germline ends. This CDR3 is built from 14 residues. Germline V gene data show CDR1 as SQVTM and CDR2 as ANQGSEA. CDR3 residues: CSVSPTDGKETQYF. CDR3 DNA: TGCAGCGTCTCTCCGACGGACGGAAAAGAGACCCAGTACTTC. Drawing the rest from reference TRBV29-1 and TRBJ2-5, the complete variable domain is SAVISQKPSRDICQRGTSLTIQCQVDSQVTMMFWYRQQPGQSLTLIATANQGSEATYESGFVIDKFPISRPNLTFSTLTVSNMSPEDSSIYLCSVSPTDGKETQYFGPGTRLLVL.

This clonotype was observed a few times. V is TRBV7-9 and J is TRBJ1-2; the D is unclear. Germline V gene data show CDR1 as SEHNR and CDR2 as FQNEAQ (reference sequence). The CDR3 is 14 amino acids. Trimming pared 5 bases from V and 4 bases from J, leaving 14 bases between. The chain's CDR3 is CASSPRFPTYGYTF. The CDR3 region has the DNA TGTGCCAGCAGCCCACGATTCCCCACCTATGGCTACACCTTC.